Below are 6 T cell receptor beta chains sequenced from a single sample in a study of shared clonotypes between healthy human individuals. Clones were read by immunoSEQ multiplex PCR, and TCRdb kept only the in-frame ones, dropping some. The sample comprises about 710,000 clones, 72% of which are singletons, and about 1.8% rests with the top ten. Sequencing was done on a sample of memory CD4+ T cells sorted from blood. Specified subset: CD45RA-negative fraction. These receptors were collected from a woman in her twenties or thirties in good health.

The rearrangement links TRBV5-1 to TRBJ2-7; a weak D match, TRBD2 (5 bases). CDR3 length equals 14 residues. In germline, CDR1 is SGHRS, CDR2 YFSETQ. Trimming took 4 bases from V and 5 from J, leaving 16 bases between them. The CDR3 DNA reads TGCGCCAGCAGCCGAAGGGCGGGCCTCGACGAGCAGTACTTC. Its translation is CASSRRAGLDEQYF.

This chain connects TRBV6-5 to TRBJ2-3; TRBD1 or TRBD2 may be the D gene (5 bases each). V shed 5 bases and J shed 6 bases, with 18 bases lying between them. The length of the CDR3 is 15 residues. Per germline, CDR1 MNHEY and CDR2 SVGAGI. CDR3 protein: CASSRGHSEPDTQYF. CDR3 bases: TGTGCCAGCAGTCGGGGCCACAGTGAGCCCGATACGCAGTATTTT.

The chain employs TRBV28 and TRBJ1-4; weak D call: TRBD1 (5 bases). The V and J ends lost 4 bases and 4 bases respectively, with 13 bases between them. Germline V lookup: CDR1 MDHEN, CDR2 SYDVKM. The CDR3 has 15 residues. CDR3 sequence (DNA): TGTGCCAGCAGTTCACCGGGGCTGGGTAATGAAAAACTGTTTTTT. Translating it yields CASSSPGLGNEKLFF.

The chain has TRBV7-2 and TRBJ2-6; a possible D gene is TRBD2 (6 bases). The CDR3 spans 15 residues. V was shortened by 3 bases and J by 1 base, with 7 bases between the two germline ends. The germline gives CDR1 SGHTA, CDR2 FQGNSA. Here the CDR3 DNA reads TGTGCCAGCAGCTTTGGGGGGTCTGGGGCCAACGTCCTGACTTTC. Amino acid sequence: CASSFGGSGANVLTF. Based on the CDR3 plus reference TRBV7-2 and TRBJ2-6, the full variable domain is GAGVSQSPSNKVTEKGKDVELRCDPISGHTALYWYRQSLGQGLEFLIYFQGNSAPDKSGLPSDRFSAERTGGSVSTLTIQRTQQEDSAVYLCASSFGGSGANVLTFGAGSRLTVL.

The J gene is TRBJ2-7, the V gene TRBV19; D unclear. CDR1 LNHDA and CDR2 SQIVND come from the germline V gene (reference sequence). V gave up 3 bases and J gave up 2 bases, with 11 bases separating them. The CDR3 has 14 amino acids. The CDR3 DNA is TGTGCCAGTAGTATCAGTCTAGTCGCCTACGAGCAGTACTTC. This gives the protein CASSISLVAYEQYF.

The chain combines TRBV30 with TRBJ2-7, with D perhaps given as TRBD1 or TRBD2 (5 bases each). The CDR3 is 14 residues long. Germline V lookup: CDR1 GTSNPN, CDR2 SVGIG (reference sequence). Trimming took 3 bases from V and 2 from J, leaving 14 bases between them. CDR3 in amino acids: CAWRKRDVAYEQYF. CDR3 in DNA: TGTGCCTGGAGAAAACGGGACGTTGCCTACGAGCAGTACTTC.